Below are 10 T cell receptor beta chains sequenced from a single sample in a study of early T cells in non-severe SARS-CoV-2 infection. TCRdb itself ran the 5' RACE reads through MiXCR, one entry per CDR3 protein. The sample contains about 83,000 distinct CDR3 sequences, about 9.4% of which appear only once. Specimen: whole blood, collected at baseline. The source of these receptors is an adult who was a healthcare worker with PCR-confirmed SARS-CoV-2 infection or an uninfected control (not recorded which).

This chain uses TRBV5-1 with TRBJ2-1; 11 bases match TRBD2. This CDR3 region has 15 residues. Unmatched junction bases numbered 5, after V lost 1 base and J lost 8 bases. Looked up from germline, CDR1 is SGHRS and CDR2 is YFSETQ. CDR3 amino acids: CASSLLLAGGDEQFF. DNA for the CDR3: TGCGCCAGCAGCTTGCTGCTAGCGGGAGGTGATGAGCAGTTCTTC. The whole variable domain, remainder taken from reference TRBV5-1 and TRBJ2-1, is KAGVTQTPRYLIKTRGQQVTLSCSPISGHRSVSWYQQTPGQGLQFLFEYFSETQRNKGNFPGRFSGRQFSNSRSEMNVSTLELGDSALYLCASSLLLAGGDEQFFGPGTRLTVL.

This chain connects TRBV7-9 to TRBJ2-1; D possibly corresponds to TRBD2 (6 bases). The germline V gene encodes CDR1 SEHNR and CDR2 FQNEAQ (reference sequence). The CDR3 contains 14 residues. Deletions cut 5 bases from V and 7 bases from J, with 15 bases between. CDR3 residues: CASSARLVSNEQFF. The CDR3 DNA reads TGTGCCAGCAGCGCCCGACTAGTTTCAAATGAGCAGTTCTTC.

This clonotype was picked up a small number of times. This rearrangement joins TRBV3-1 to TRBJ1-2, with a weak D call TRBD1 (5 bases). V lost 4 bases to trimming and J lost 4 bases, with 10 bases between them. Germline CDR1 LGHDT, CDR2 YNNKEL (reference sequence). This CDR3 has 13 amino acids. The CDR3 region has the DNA TGTGCCAGCAGCCCTGACAGCACCTATGGCTACACCTTC. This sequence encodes CASSPDSTYGYTF.

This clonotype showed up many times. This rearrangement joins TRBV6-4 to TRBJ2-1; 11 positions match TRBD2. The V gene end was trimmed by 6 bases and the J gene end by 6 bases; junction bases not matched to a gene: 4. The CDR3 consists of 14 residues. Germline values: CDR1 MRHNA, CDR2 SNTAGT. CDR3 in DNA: TGTGCCAGCAGCCTAGCGGGAGGCTCCAATGAGCAGTTCTTC. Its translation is CASSLAGGSNEQFF.

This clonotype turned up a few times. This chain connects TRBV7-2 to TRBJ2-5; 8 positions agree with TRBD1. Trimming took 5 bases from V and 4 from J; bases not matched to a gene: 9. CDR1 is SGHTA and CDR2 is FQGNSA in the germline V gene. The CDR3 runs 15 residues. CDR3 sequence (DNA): TGTGCCAGCAGCCCCCAGGACAGGGCAAGAGAGACCCAGTACTTC. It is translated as CASSPQDRARETQYF.

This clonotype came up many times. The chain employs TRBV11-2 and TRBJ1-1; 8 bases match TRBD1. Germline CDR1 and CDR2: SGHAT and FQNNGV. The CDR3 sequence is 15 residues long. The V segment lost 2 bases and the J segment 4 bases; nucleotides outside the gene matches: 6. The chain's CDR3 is CASSLTGGFGTEAFF. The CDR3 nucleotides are TGTGCCAGCAGCTTAACAGGGGGTTTTGGCACTGAAGCTTTCTTT.

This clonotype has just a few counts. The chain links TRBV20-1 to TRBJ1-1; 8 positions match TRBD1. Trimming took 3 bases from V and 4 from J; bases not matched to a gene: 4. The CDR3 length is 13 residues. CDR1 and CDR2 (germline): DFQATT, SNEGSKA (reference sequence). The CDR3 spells CSARRTGGTEAFF. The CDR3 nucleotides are TGCAGTGCTAGGAGAACAGGGGGCACTGAAGCTTTCTTT.

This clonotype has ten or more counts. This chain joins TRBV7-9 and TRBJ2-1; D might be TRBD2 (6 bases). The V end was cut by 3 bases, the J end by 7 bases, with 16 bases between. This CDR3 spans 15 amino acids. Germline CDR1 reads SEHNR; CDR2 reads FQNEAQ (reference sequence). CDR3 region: CASSFLGGARNEQFF. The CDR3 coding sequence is TGTGCCAGCAGCTTTCTGGGGGGAGCGAGAAATGAGCAGTTCTTC.

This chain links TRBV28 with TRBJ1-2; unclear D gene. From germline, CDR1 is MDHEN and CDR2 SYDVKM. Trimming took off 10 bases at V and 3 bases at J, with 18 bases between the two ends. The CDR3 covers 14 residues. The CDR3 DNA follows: TGTGCCATCGGCGAGGGTAGGAGGGACTATGGCTACACCTTC. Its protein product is CAIGEGRRDYGYTF.

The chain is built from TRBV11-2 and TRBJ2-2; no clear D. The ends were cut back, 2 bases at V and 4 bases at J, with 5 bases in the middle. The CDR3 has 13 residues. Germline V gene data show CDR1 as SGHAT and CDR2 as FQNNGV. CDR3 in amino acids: CASSLSATGELFF. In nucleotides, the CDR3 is TGTGCCAGCAGCTTATCGGCCACCGGGGAGCTGTTTTTT.